This T cell receptor beta chain originates from a study of T cell responses to AZD1222 COVID-19 vaccine. At the level of the study: Second-dose schedules of about 4 or about 12 weeks were combined. Study-level findings and limits: The donor group comprised mostly white British people and more females; the analysis possibly underestimated clonal diversity. Of the AZD1222 recipients, only 6 or 7 were seropositive at baseline. Repertoires were collected only later (after the peak T cell response had occurred).

The table lists this clone with a few counts. Its antigen is as yet unknown. Trimming cost V 10 bases and J 7 bases; bases outside gene matches: 12. Germline V gene sequence: CDR1 LNHDA, CDR2 SQIVND (reference sequence). This CDR3 spans 14 amino acids. Repertoires were generated with immunoSEQ multiplex PCR, while TCRdb's copy carries only in-frame clones and drops some. Of tens of thousands of clones listed, 70% to 90% are singletons. Sequencing was performed on peripheral blood, taken on day 0 of AZD1222 vaccination. This chain joins TRBV19 and TRBJ1-1; 10 bases map to TRBD1. This TCR was recovered from an adult in good health. The CDR3 sequence is CATRPGTGVDEAFF. DNA of the CDR3: TGTGCCACCCGCCCCGGGACAGGGGTAGATGAAGCTTTCTTT.